The entry that follows covers one TCR beta chain sequence. This sample stems from a study of blood T cell repertoires in COVID-19. Study context: Sources were T cells, B-cell-depleted T cells, or PBMCs; the material itself was cDNA or gDNA.

Measured with immunoSEQ multiplex PCR; TCRdb has only the in-frame clones, and not every one. The sample holds approximately 330,000 clones, roughly 87% seen once. Losses at the gene ends were 0 bases for V and 4 bases for J; bases not matched to a gene: 9. The CDR3 runs 18 residues. Per germline, CDR1 LGHNA and CDR2 YSLEER. V gene TRBV4-3 combines with J gene TRBJ1-1; 12 bases agree with TRBD1. The clonotype comes from a man aged 30 to 39 with COVID-19, enrolled during active disease. The sequenced sample was peripheral blood. Here the CDR3 reads CASSQDRRGQGAGTEAFF. The DNA for the CDR3 is TGCGCCAGCAGCCAAGATCGTCGGGGACAGGGGGCCGGCACTGAAGCTTTCTTT.